The rows below give T cell receptor beta chains drawn from one sample of a study of T cells in localized non-small cell lung cancer. Clones were read by immunoSEQ multiplex PCR, and TCRdb kept only the in-frame ones, dropping some. The table lists around 80,000 clones, over 70% of them singletons. The specimen was PBMCs, collected before any cancer treatment. The receptors here all came from a man aged 40 to 75 with stage II squamous cell lung carcinoma. Each CDR3 is given with its conserved first and last residue. A D gene is named only where the DNA matches it firmly. Clone size, where shown, is once, few, many, or a class for clones that have expanded.

DNA: TGTGCCAGCTCACATGAAATCGGGTACGAGCAGTACTTC
CDR3: CASSHEIGYEQYF
D: NA
size: NA
V: TRBV19
J: TRBJ2-7

DNA: TGTGCCAGCAGCCAAGGACTAGCGGAGACCTACGAGCAGTACTTC
CDR3: CASSQGLAETYEQYF
D: TRBD2
size: NA
V: TRBV7-8
J: TRBJ2-7

DNA: TGTGCCAGCAGCGCAGGGTACGAGCAGTACTTC
CDR3: CASSAGYEQYF
D: NA
size: NA
V: TRBV2
J: TRBJ2-7

DNA: TGTGCCACCAGCAGAGAGACGGATACGCAGTATTTT
CDR3: CATSRETDTQYF
D: NA
size: NA
V: TRBV15
J: TRBJ2-3

DNA: TGTGCCAGCAGTCGTGGGCCAGGGGGGACCGGGGAGCTGTTTTTT
CDR3: CASSRGPGGTGELFF
D: NA
size: NA
V: TRBV28
J: TRBJ2-2

DNA: TGTGCCAGCAGCCAAGATTTGACCAGCGGGAGACCCAACGAGCAGTACTTC
CDR3: CASSQDLTSGRPNEQYF
D: TRBD2
size: NA
V: TRBV4-2
J: TRBJ2-7

DNA: TGTGCCAGTAGTATGGCGGACAGGAGGAACTATGGCTACACCTTC
CDR3: CASSMADRRNYGYTF
D: TRBD1
size: NA
V: TRBV19
J: TRBJ1-2

DNA: TGCGCCAGCAGCTTGGCCGCACGGAGGAATGAGCAGTTCTTC
CDR3: CASSLAARRNEQFF
D: NA
size: NA
V: TRBV5-1
J: TRBJ2-1

DNA: TGTGCCAGCACCCAAGGGGCGGCGGGCGCTGAAGCTTTCTTT
CDR3: CASTQGAAGAEAFF
D: NA
size: once
V: TRBV27
J: TRBJ1-1

DNA: TGTGCCAGCTCACCACCTGCCGTCTCCAGTCCCGATACGCAGTATTTT
CDR3: CASSPPAVSSPDTQYF
D: NA
size: NA
V: TRBV18
J: TRBJ2-3

DNA: TGTGCCAGCAGCTTGGGAGGTAGGGGCCATGAGCAGTTCTTC
CDR3: CASSLGGRGHEQFF
D: NA
size: few
V: TRBV11-3
J: TRBJ2-1

DNA: TGTGCCAGCAGCAACGACGTCCTGGGAGGCTACACCTTC
CDR3: CASSNDVLGGYTF
D: NA
size: NA
V: TRBV5-5
J: TRBJ1-2

DNA: TGTGCCAGCAGTTTAAGCCGGCGGCACATCTATTCACCCCTCCACTTT
CDR3: CASSLSRRHIYSPLHF
D: NA
size: NA
V: TRBV28
J: TRBJ1-6

DNA: TGTGCCAGCTTTACAGGGTCGGGAAACACCATATATTTT
CDR3: CASFTGSGNTIYF
D: NA
size: NA
V: TRBV2
J: TRBJ1-3

DNA: TGTGCCTCTTCGACAGGGAAAAACACTGAAGCTTTCTTT
CDR3: CASSTGKNTEAFF
D: TRBD1
size: once
V: TRBV6-1
J: TRBJ1-1

DNA: TGTGCCATCAGACCGACAGGAAACTCTGGAAACACCATATATTTT
CDR3: CAIRPTGNSGNTIYF
D: NA
size: NA
V: TRBV10-3
J: TRBJ1-3

DNA: TGTGCCAGCTCAACTCAGGACAGGGGAAACGAGCAGTACTTC
CDR3: CASSTQDRGNEQYF
D: TRBD1
size: NA
V: TRBV18
J: TRBJ2-7

DNA: TGTGCCAGCTCACCGGCAGGGGGCAATCAGCCCCAGCATTTT
CDR3: CASSPAGGNQPQHF
D: NA
size: few
V: TRBV18
J: TRBJ1-5

DNA: TGTGCCAGCAGTACGGGGGGGTTTTGGGCCTATAATTCACCCCTCCACTTT
CDR3: CASSTGGFWAYNSPLHF
D: NA
size: NA
V: TRBV19
J: TRBJ1-6

DNA: TGTGCCAGCTCCAGGGGGCGGGAGACCCAGTACTTC
CDR3: CASSRGRETQYF
D: TRBD1
size: NA
V: TRBV7-9
J: TRBJ2-5

DNA: TGTGCCAGCAGGTTAGGTGCTTGGGGAGTCATCCAAAAACTGTTTTTT
CDR3: CASRLGAWGVIQKLFF
D: NA
size: NA
V: TRBV28
J: TRBJ1-4

DNA: TGTGCCAGCAGCTTACATGGAGGTAGGAACACTGAAGCTTTCTTT
CDR3: CASSLHGGRNTEAFF
D: NA
size: once
V: TRBV7-9
J: TRBJ1-1

DNA: TGTGCCTGGAGCGGGTTTGGCACATCGAACACTGAAGCTTTCTTT
CDR3: CAWSGFGTSNTEAFF
D: NA
size: NA
V: TRBV30
J: TRBJ1-1

DNA: TGTGCCAGCAGCCAAGACAGCGGGAGGGCCTACGAGCAGTACTTC
CDR3: CASSQDSGRAYEQYF
D: TRBD2
size: NA
V: TRBV4-2
J: TRBJ2-7

DNA: TGTGCCAGCAGCTTGGCGGGCCCACAAGAGACCCAGTACTTC
CDR3: CASSLAGPQETQYF
D: NA
size: NA
V: TRBV5-6
J: TRBJ2-5

DNA: TGTGCCAGCAGACCCGGACTAGCGGGCACAGATACGCAGTATTTT
CDR3: CASRPGLAGTDTQYF
D: TRBD2
size: NA
V: TRBV5-6
J: TRBJ2-3

DNA: TGTGCCAGCAGTTACTCGTCCAGGGGGCTGTATGGCTACACCTTC
CDR3: CASSYSSRGLYGYTF
D: TRBD1
size: NA
V: TRBV6-6
J: TRBJ1-2

DNA: TGTGCCTGGAGTAGGGGACTGAACACCGGGGAGCTGTTTTTT
CDR3: CAWSRGLNTGELFF
D: NA
size: NA
V: TRBV30
J: TRBJ2-2

DNA: TGCGCCAGCAGCCAAGAACGCGGAGACGTATACAATGAGCAGTTCTTC
CDR3: CASSQERGDVYNEQFF
D: NA
size: NA
V: TRBV4-3
J: TRBJ2-1

DNA: TGTGCCAGCAGCGTAGCTACGGGGGGAACTGGAAACACCATATATTTT
CDR3: CASSVATGGTGNTIYF
D: NA
size: NA
V: TRBV9
J: TRBJ1-3

DNA: TGTGCCAGCAGAAAGAGGACTCCTTCCTACGAGCAGTACTTC
CDR3: CASRKRTPSYEQYF
D: NA
size: NA
V: TRBV6-5
J: TRBJ2-7

DNA: TGTGCCAGCTCACCAACGTCGCCCAACGAGCAGTACTTC
CDR3: CASSPTSPNEQYF
D: NA
size: NA
V: TRBV18
J: TRBJ2-7

DNA: TGTGCCAGCAGTCACCCGACTAGCGGGGGGGGGACAGATACGCAGTATTTT
CDR3: CASSHPTSGGGTDTQYF
D: TRBD2
size: NA
V: TRBV2
J: TRBJ2-3

DNA: TGTGCCAGCATTTCTGCACCAGGGGATTATGGCTACACCTTC
CDR3: CASISAPGDYGYTF
D: NA
size: NA
V: TRBV2
J: TRBJ1-2

DNA: TGCAGCGCCAAGGACGGGAACACTGAAGCTTTCTTT
CDR3: CSAKDGNTEAFF
D: NA
size: NA
V: TRBV29-1
J: TRBJ1-1

DNA: TGTGCCAGCATTGGGACAGGGAACCGGAACGCTGAAGCTTTCTTT
CDR3: CASIGTGNRNAEAFF
D: TRBD1
size: NA
V: TRBV2
J: TRBJ1-1

DNA: TGTGCCAGCGGTTGGTTTGAGGGGGCGGGTGAGCAGTACTTC
CDR3: CASGWFEGAGEQYF
D: TRBD1
size: NA
V: TRBV6-1
J: TRBJ2-7

DNA: TGTGCCAGCAGCTTAGGGGACAGAAACTATGGCTACACCTTC
CDR3: CASSLGDRNYGYTF
D: TRBD1
size: NA
V: TRBV7-2
J: TRBJ1-2

DNA: TGTGCCAGCAGTTATGGACCGGTGAAGTCTGAAGCTTTCTTT
CDR3: CASSYGPVKSEAFF
D: NA
size: NA
V: TRBV6-5
J: TRBJ1-1

DNA: TGTGCCAGCAGCTCCCCTCGGGGCGGGCTGTACCAAGAGACCCAGTACTTC
CDR3: CASSSPRGGLYQETQYF
D: NA
size: NA
V: TRBV11-2
J: TRBJ2-5

DNA: TGTGCCAGCAGTTACAAAGGCCCGGATGGCTACACCTTC
CDR3: CASSYKGPDGYTF
D: NA
size: NA
V: TRBV6-5
J: TRBJ1-2

DNA: TGTGCCTCGAGGGCGGGACTCACCGGGGAGCTGTTTTTT
CDR3: CASRAGLTGELFF
D: NA
size: NA
V: TRBV6-1
J: TRBJ2-2